The 23 T cell receptor beta chains listed next were all sequenced from one sample in a study of regulatory T cells in long-lasting Graves disease. Time point: newly diagnosed GD, antithyroid drugs for less than 3 months. The TCR library used RNA extracted from PBMCs. CDR3 regions were amplified by Arm-PCR using iRepertoire HTBI primers to build TCR beta libraries. A single record per CDR3 protein comes from TCRdb applying MiXCR to the multiplex PCR reads. Among around 400,000 distinct CDR3 sequences listed, around 15% were seen once. This material consisted of peripheral blood mononuclear cells (PBMCs), taken at new diagnosis, from a patient treated with antithyroid drugs. The receptors were sampled from a female donor with Graves disease.

This clonotype was seen repeatedly, ten times or more. The rearrangement joins TRBV5-1 to TRBJ2-5, with a weak D call TRBD2 (5 bases). Deletions cut 0 bases from V and 1 base from J, with 10 bases between. In germline, CDR1 is SGHRS, CDR2 YFSETQ. The CDR3 contains 15 residues. Here the CDR3 reads CASSLDLGGQETQYF. The DNA of the CDR3 is TGCGCCAGCAGCTTGGACTTAGGAGGCCAAGAGACCCAGTACTTC.

At least ten counts were recorded for this clonotype. The chain employs TRBV12-3 or TRBV12-4 and TRBJ2-4, with D hard to call. This CDR3 is built from 13 residues. Trimming stripped 6 bases from V and 0 bases from J, with 6 bases between. The CDR3 coding sequence is TGTGCCAGCAGAGGCGAAGCCAAAAACATTCAGTACTTC. This sequence encodes CASRGEAKNIQYF.

V gene TRBV5-1 combines with J gene TRBJ2-1; D gene ambiguous. Germline V gene sequence: CDR1 SGHRS, CDR2 YFSETQ. The CDR3 extends over 13 amino acids. Trimming removed 5 bases at V and 7 bases at J, with 13 bases between. The CDR3 spells CASSTSEVNEQFF. Here the CDR3 DNA reads TGCGCCAGCAGTACCTCAGAGGTAAATGAGCAGTTCTTC.

V is TRBV3-1 and J is TRBJ2-7; TRBD2 agrees at 11 bases. V shed 5 bases and J 5 bases; nucleotides not matched to a gene: 5. CDR1 and CDR2 from the germline V gene are LGHDT and YNNKEL (reference sequence). The length of the CDR3 is 14 residues. The chain's CDR3 is CASSIAGGHNEQYF. CDR3 bases: TGTGCCAGCAGCATAGCGGGGGGGCACAACGAGCAGTACTTC.

This clonotype was seen a handful of times. One base away lies a much larger clone, so this may be a sequencing read error. J is TRBJ1-5 and V is TRBV20-1; 8 bases map to TRBD1. Losses at the gene ends were 3 bases for V and 7 bases for J; bases not matched to a gene: 5. CDR3 size: 13 residues. Germline CDR1 is DFQATT and CDR2 is SNEGSKA (reference sequence). The DNA for the CDR3 is TGCAGTGCTAGTACAGGGGGGGGACAGCCCCAGCATTTT. It translates to CSASTGGGQPQHF.

This clonotype was recorded a few times. The chain is built from TRBV6-1 and TRBJ2-1; TRBD2 aligns across 14 bases. The V and J ends lost 5 bases and 9 bases, in that order; junction bases with no gene match: 18. The CDR3 contains 19 residues. Germline values: CDR1 MNHNS, CDR2 SASEGT. CDR3 protein: CASSKKSTGTSGGRGEQFF. The CDR3 DNA follows: TGTGCCAGCAGTAAAAAGAGTACCGGGACTAGCGGGGGAAGGGGTGAGCAGTTCTTC.

This clonotype was observed many times. The gene calls are TRBV2 and TRBJ1-5; D gene ambiguous. V was shortened by 6 bases and J by 3 bases, with 9 bases between the two germline ends. The germline V gene encodes CDR1 SNHLY and CDR2 FYNNEI. The CDR3 sequence is 13 residues long. CDR3 nucleotides: TGTGCCAGCAGCCCTCCCAACAATCAGCCCCAGCATTTT. Its translation: CASSPPNNQPQHF.

In its sample, this clonotype was seen many times. This chain connects TRBV5-4 to TRBJ2-7, with D perhaps being TRBD1 or TRBD2 (5 bases each). Near its end, the DNA agrees better with TRBJ2-6, so the J call may be wrong. CDR3 length: 17 residues. Germline assignment: CDR1 SGHNT and CDR2 YYREEE (reference sequence). CDR3 region: CASSEEVWVGEQDVLTF. DNA for the CDR3: TGTGCCAGCAGCGAGGAGGTTTGGGTCGGGGAACAGGACGTCCTGACTTTC.

This clonotype appeared a few times. CDR3 sequence (DNA): TGCGCCAGCAGCCAAGATGGGGGGCGTGAGCAGTTCTTC. This codes for CASSQDGGREQFF. The chain combines TRBV4-3 with TRBJ2-1; D possibly uses TRBD1 or TRBD2 (6 bases each). The CDR3 covers 13 residues. V was trimmed by 0 bases and J by 9 bases, leaving 9 bases between them. The germline V gene has CDR1 LGHNA and CDR2 YSLEER.

The chain links TRBV5-5 to TRBJ2-7; D unclear. There are 13 residues in the CDR3. CDR1 SGHKS and CDR2 YYEKEE come from the germline V gene (reference sequence). Trimming left V 3 bases short and J 4 bases short, with 11 bases between. CDR3 loop: CASSSRREYEQYF. The CDR3 DNA sequence: TGTGCCAGCAGCTCAAGAAGAGAGTACGAGCAGTACTTC. Filled out from reference TRBV5-5 and TRBJ2-7, the complete variable domain reads DAGVTQSPTHLIKTRGQQVTLRCSPISGHKSVSWYQQVLGQGPQFIFQYYEKEERGRGNFPDRFSARQFPNYSSELNVNALLLGDSALYLCASSSRREYEQYFGPGTRLTVT.

Points on this clonotype: A much larger clone is a single base away; this may be a read error. This chain links TRBV12-3 or TRBV12-4 with TRBJ1-3, with D perhaps TRBD1 (6 bases). There are 12 residues in the CDR3. The CDR3 region has the DNA TGTGCCAGCAGGAAAGGGGGAAACACCATACATTTT. This codes for CASRKGGNTIHF.

This clonotype was recorded many times. V gene TRBV6-2 or TRBV6-3 combines with J gene TRBJ2-1; 11 bases map to TRBD2. Per germline, CDR1 MNHEY and CDR2 SVGEGT. This CDR3 contains 16 residues. Trimming took 6 bases from V and 2 from J; bases not matched to a gene: 6. CDR3 sequence: CASRTSGTLTYNEQFF. Written as DNA, the CDR3 is TGTGCCAGCAGGACTAGCGGGACACTAACCTACAATGAGCAGTTCTTC.

This clonotype was detected ten times or more. This chain uses TRBV3-1 with TRBJ1-1, with unresolved D. The CDR3 consists of 14 residues. The germline V and J ends were trimmed by 3 bases and 0 bases, with 8 bases remaining between them. Germline V gene lookup returns CDR1 LGHDT and CDR2 YNNKEL (reference sequence). The CDR3 protein is CASSQRDMNTEAFF. In DNA form, the CDR3 reads TGTGCCAGCAGCCAGCGTGACATGAACACTGAAGCTTTCTTT.

J is TRBJ1-6 and V is TRBV27; 7 nucleotides agree with TRBD1. J gave up 0 bases and V 6 bases, and 29 bases lay outside the gene matches. The CDR3 is 24 residues long. CDR1 and CDR2 from the germline V gene are MNHEY and SMNVEV (reference sequence). CDR3 DNA: TGTGCCAGCAGCAGGGACCGGGACAGCCGATTCTACCCAAAGAGGAGCTCCTATAATTCACCCCTCCACTTT. Translation: CASSRDRDSRFYPKRSSYNSPLHF.

This clonotype was counted only a few times. V usage is TRBV12-5 and J usage is TRBJ1-1; 8 bases match TRBD1. V lost 6 bases, J lost 4 bases, and 4 bases stayed unmatched. Germline V gene data show CDR1 as LGHNT and CDR2 as FRNRAP. This CDR3 region has 13 residues. The CDR3 loop reads CASGKGQGTEAFF. The DNA of the CDR3 is TGTGCTAGTGGCAAAGGACAGGGCACTGAAGCTTTCTTT.

This clonotype was seen more than once but under ten times. The rearrangement joins TRBV13 to TRBJ2-6, with D tentatively TRBD1 (7 bases). V was shortened by 0 bases and J by 3 bases, with 12 bases between the two germline ends. This CDR3 is built from 17 residues. Germline CDR1 is PRHDT and CDR2 is FYEKMQ (reference sequence). The chain's CDR3 is CASSLGQGGYGANVLTF. CDR3 DNA sequence: TGTGCCAGCAGCTTAGGGCAGGGGGGTTATGGGGCCAACGTCCTGACTTTC.

This clonotype was seen repeatedly, ten times or more. The V and J genes are TRBV2 and TRBJ1-4; D gene ambiguous. Germline CDR1 and CDR2: SNHLY and FYNNEI. V was pared by 4 bases and J by 5 bases, with 14 bases between. The CDR3 has 15 amino acids. Here the CDR3 DNA reads TGTGCCAGCAGTGTTCTTGGGGTTCAAAATGAAAAACTGTTTTTT. Its protein product is CASSVLGVQNEKLFF.

Ten or more counts support this clonotype. This chain connects TRBV29-1 to TRBJ1-2; D uncertain. With 3 bases removed from V and 8 bases from J, the gap between germline ends came to 16 bases. The CDR3 sequence is 13 residues long. CDR1 SQVTM and CDR2 ANQGSEA come from the germline V gene. The CDR3 bases are TGCAGCGTTGAGCGTGGGTCGGCGAAGGGCTACACCTTC. This translates into CSVERGSAKGYTF.

At least ten counts were recorded for this clonotype. The chain links TRBV12-3 or TRBV12-4 to TRBJ1-2; the D gene is possibly TRBD1 (5 bases). The germline V and J ends were trimmed by 3 bases and 3 bases, with 8 bases remaining between them. The CDR3 has 13 residues. The CDR3 DNA is TGTGCCAGCAGTTTTCAGGGTCACTATGGCTACACCTTC. Translated: CASSFQGHYGYTF.

This clonotype was observed at least ten times. The rearrangement links TRBV5-5 to TRBJ1-5, with TRBD1 matching over 7 bases. The CDR3 sequence is 18 residues long. Germline loops: CDR1 SGHKS, CDR2 YYEKEE (reference sequence). V lost 1 base and J lost 4; bases outside the gene matches: 14. The CDR3 loop reads CASSLFVHPGTENQPQHF. The CDR3 DNA is TGTGCCAGCAGCTTGTTTGTACACCCCGGGACAGAGAATCAGCCCCAGCATTTT.

The CDR3, as DNA: TGTGCCAGTAGTCTAGGCGGTACCCCTGGAGGTCCAGAGACCCAGTACTTC. Protein product: CASSLGGTPGGPETQYF. The chain joins TRBV19 to TRBJ2-5; D might be TRBD2 (5 bases). CDR3 size: 17 residues. Germline V lookup: CDR1 LNHDA, CDR2 SQIVND (reference sequence). V was cut by 5 bases and J by 4 bases, with 23 bases left in between.

This clonotype has a handful of counts. V is TRBV4-1 and J is TRBJ2-3, with 14 bases matching TRBD2. Germline values: CDR1 MGHRA, CDR2 YSYEKL. The length of the CDR3 is 15 residues. J was trimmed by 8 bases and V by 7 bases; bases with no gene match: 8. In DNA, the CDR3 is TGCGCCAGCACGACTAGCGGGGGGGCTTATGGTACGCAGTATTTT. Translation gives CASTTSGGAYGTQYF.

This clonotype appeared a few times. V usage is TRBV5-1 and J usage is TRBJ1-6; D is perhaps TRBD1 (6 bases). Trimming removed 1 base from V and 13 bases from J, with 12 bases in between. Germline CDR1 reads SGHRS; CDR2 reads YFSETQ. The CDR3 contains 13 residues. The CDR3 loop reads CASSLSQGIPLHF. The CDR3 DNA is TGCGCCAGCAGCTTGTCACAGGGCATCCCCCTCCACTTT.